One and the same sample provided the 7 T cell receptor beta chains below, sequenced in a study of regulatory T cells in long-lasting Graves disease. Sample time point: newly diagnosed GD, antithyroid drugs for less than 3 months. The TCR library was made from RNA extracted from PBMCs. Arm-PCR of CDR3 regions and iRepertoire HTBI primers were the basis on which TCR beta libraries were built. TCRdb re-analysed the multiplex PCR reads in MiXCR, keeping a single row per CDR3 protein. The sample has 300,000 to 400,000 distinct CDR3 sequences; roughly 17% are singletons. The same sample was also used in a study of T cells in Graves' hyperthyroidism and ophthalmopathy.

The sample here was peripheral blood mononuclear cells (PBMCs), taken at new diagnosis, from a patient treated with antithyroid drugs. The origin of the receptors is a man between 40 and 49 years old with Graves disease.

V usage is TRBV24-1 and J usage is TRBJ2-4; 8 bases align to TRBD1. The J call may be wrong; the DNA end is better matched by TRBJ2-5. The CDR3 runs to 14 residues. Germline CDR1 is KGHDR and CDR2 is SFDVKD. The CDR3 nucleotides read TGTGCCACCAGTGACCCGACAGGGGTGGAGACCCAGTACTTC. Translation gives CATSDPTGVETQYF.

In this sample, this clonotype turned up many times. This chain uses TRBV27 with TRBJ1-2; tentatively, D is TRBD1 (5 bases). V lost 5 bases to trimming and J lost 4 bases, with 14 bases between them. CDR1 is MNHEY and CDR2 is SMNVEV in the germline V gene (reference sequence). The CDR3 is 14 residues long. CDR3 coding DNA: TGTGCCAGCAGTCCAAATCGACAGACCTATGGCTACACCTTC. It translates to CASSPNRQTYGYTF.

This clonotype was seen at least ten times. The chain uses TRBV15 and TRBJ2-1, with D possibly being TRBD2 (6 bases). The germline V gene has CDR1 LNHNV and CDR2 YYDKDF (reference sequence). The CDR3 contains 16 residues. V was trimmed by 5 bases and J by 8 bases, leaving 22 bases between them. DNA of the CDR3: TGTGCCACCAGCTCCGGAAGAGGTATGGGGGAGGATGAGCAGTTCTTC. Protein product: CATSSGRGMGEDEQFF.

This clonotype was observed many times. The chain recombines TRBV28 with TRBJ2-7, with TRBD1 matching 10 bases. Germline V gene lookup returns CDR1 MDHEN and CDR2 SYDVKM. This CDR3 is built from 13 residues. V was pared by 8 bases and J by 7 bases, with 8 bases of the junction left unmatched. CDR3 DNA: TGTGCCAGCCTGACAGGGGGCGGTCGAGAGCAGTACTTC. It yields the protein CASLTGGGREQYF.

This clonotype has a count of ten or more. The rearrangement joins TRBV13 to TRBJ2-3; D unresolved. This CDR3 comprises 14 residues. V lost 5 bases to trimming and J lost 0 bases, with 9 bases between them. The V gene's germline CDR1 is PRHDT and CDR2 FYEKMQ (reference sequence). DNA of the CDR3: TGTGCCAGCAGCCGACCGACTAGCACAGATACGCAGTATTTT. Its protein is CASSRPTSTDTQYF.

This clonotype was counted only a few times. V usage is TRBV2 and J usage is TRBJ1-2; no clear D gene. This CDR3 has 12 residues. Germline lookup yields CDR1 SNHLY and CDR2 FYNNEI. With 4 bases removed from V and 1 base from J, the gap between germline ends came to 4 bases. The DNA of the CDR3 is TGTGCCAGCAGTGTGAATAACTATGGCTACACCTTC. Its translation: CASSVNNYGYTF.

This clonotype was recorded many times. The CDR3 DNA reads as TGTGCCAGCAAACCGACCGGGACAGTGGCAAACATTCAGTACTTC. It specifies CASKPTGTVANIQYF. V usage is TRBV6-2 or TRBV6-3 and J usage is TRBJ2-4; 7 nucleotides align to TRBD1. Trimming cost V 7 bases and J 6 bases; bases outside gene matches: 12. Germline CDR1 and CDR2: MNHEY and SVGEGT. CDR3 length equals 15 residues.